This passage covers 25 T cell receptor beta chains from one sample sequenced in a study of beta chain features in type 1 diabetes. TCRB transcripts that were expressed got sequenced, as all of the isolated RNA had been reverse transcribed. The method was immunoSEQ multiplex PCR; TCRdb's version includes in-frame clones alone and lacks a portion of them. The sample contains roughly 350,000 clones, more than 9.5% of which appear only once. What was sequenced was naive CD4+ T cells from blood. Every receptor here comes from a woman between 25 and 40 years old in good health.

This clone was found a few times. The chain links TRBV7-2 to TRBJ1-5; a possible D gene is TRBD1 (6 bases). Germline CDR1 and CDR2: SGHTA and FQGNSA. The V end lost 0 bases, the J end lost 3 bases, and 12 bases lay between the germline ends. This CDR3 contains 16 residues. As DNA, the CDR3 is TGTGCCAGCAGCTTAGCGTGGGCAGGGGCCAATCAGCCCCAGCATTTT. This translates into CASSLAWAGANQPQHF.

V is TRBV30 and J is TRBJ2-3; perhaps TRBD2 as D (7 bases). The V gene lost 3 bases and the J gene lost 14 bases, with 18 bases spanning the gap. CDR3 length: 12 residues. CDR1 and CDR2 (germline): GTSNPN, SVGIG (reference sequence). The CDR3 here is CAWRGGATWSYF. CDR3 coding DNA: TGTGCCTGGAGGGGGGGGGCCACTTGGTCGTATTTT.

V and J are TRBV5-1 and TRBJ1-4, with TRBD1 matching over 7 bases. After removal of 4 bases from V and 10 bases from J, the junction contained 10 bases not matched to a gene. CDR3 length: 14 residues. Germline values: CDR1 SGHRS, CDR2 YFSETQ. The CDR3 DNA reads TGCGCCAGCAGCACCGGAGGGACAGACCTAAAACTGTTTTTT. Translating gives CASSTGGTDLKLFF.

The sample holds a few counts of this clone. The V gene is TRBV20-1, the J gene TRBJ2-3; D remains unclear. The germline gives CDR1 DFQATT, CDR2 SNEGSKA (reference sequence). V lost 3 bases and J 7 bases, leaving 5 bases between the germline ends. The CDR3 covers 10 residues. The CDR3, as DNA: TGCAGTGCTAGTGCTAATACGCAGTATTTT. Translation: CSASANTQYF.

The CDR3 loop reads CASSLRGDQPQHF. In DNA form, the CDR3 reads TGTGCCAGCAGCTTACGGGGGGATCAGCCCCAGCATTTT. The V call is TRBV11-2, the J call TRBJ1-5, with D possibly matching TRBD1 (5 bases). This CDR3 has 13 residues. Germline-derived CDR1 and CDR2 are SGHAT and FQNNGV. Deletions cut 2 bases from V and 5 bases from J, with 7 bases between.

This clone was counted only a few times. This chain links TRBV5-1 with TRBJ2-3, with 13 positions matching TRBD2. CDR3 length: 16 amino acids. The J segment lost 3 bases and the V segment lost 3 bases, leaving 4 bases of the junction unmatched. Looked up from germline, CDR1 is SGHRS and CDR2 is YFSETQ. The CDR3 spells CASSSTSGRLTDTQYF. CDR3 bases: TGCGCCAGCAGCTCGACTAGCGGGAGGTTAACAGATACGCAGTATTTT.

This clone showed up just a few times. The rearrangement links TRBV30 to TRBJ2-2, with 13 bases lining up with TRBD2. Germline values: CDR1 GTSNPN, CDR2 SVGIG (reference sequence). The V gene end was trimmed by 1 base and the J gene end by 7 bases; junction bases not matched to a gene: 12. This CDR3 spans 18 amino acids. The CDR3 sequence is CAWSARTSGRFEIGELFF. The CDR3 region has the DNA TGTGCCTGGAGTGCCCGGACTAGCGGGAGATTTGAGATCGGGGAGCTGTTTTTT.

CDR3 DNA sequence: TGTGCCACCCTGTGGGGAGCCGGGAACACCGGGGAGCTGTTTTTT. Translation: CATLWGAGNTGELFF. The chain recombines TRBV7-9 with TRBJ2-2; TRBD2 might be the D (5 bases). This CDR3 contains 15 residues. V shed 10 bases and J shed 1 base, with 16 bases lying between them. Germline-derived CDR1 and CDR2 are SEHNR and FQNEAQ (reference sequence).

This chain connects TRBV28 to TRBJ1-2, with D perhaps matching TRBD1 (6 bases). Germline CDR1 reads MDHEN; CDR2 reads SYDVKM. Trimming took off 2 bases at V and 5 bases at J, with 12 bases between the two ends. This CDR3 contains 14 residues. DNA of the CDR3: TGTGCCAGCAGTTTACAGAGGGGGGGGTATGGCTACACCTTC. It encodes CASSLQRGGYGYTF.

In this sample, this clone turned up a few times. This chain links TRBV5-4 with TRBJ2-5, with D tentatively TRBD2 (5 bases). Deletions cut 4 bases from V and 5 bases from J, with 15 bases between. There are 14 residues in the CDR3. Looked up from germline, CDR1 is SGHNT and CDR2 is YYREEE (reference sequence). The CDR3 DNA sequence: TGTGCCAGCAGCCAAGGAGACTACCCGGAGACCCAGTACTTC. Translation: CASSQGDYPETQYF.

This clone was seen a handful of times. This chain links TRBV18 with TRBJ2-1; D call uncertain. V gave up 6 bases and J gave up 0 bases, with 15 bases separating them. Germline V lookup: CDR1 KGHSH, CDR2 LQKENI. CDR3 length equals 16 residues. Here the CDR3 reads CASSLSRVLSYNEQFF. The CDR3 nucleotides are TGTGCCAGCTCCCTCTCTCGGGTCCTCTCCTACAATGAGCAGTTCTTC.

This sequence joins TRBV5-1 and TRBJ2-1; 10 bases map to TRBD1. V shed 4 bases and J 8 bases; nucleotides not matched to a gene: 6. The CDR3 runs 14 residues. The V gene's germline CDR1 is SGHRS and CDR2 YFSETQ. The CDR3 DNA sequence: TGCGCCAGCAGCCTGGGACAGGGGACGGATGAGCAGTTCTTC. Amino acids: CASSLGQGTDEQFF.

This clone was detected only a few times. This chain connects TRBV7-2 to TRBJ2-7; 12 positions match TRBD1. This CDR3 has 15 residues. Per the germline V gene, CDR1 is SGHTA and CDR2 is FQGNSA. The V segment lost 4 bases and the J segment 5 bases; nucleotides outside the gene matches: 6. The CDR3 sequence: CASSSGQGAINEQYF. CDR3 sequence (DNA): TGTGCCAGCAGCTCGGGACAGGGGGCGATCAACGAGCAGTACTTC.

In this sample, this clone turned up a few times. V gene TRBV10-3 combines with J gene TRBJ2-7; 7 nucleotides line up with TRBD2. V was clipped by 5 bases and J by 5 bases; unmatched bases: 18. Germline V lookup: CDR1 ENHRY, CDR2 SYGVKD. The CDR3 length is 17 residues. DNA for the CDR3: TGTGCCATCAGTATTAGGTCGGCGAGGGAGGGCCACGACGAGCAGTACTTC. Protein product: CAISIRSAREGHDEQYF.

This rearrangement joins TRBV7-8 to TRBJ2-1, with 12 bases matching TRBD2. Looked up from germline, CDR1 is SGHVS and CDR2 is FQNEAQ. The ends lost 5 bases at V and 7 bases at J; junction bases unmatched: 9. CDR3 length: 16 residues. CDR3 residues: CASSTRTSGTANEQFF. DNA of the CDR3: TGTGCCAGCAGCACCCGGACTAGCGGGACCGCTAATGAGCAGTTCTTC.

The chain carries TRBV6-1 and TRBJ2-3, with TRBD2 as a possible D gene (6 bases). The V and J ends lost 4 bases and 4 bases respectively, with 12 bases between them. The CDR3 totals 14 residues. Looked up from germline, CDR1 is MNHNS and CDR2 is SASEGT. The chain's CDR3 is CASSAGSGPDTQYF. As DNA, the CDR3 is TGTGCCAGCAGTGCCGGGAGTGGGCCAGATACGCAGTATTTT.

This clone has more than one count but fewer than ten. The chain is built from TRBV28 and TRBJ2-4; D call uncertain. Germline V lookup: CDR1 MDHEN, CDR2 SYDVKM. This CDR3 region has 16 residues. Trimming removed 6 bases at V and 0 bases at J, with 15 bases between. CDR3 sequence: CASRRTAALAKNIQYF. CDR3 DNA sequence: TGTGCCAGCAGGCGCACGGCGGCCTTAGCCAAAAACATTCAGTACTTC. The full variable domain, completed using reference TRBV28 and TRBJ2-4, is DVKVTQSSRYLVKRTGEKVFLECVQDMDHENMFWYRQDPGLGLRLIYFSYDVKMKEKGDIPEGYSVSREKKERFSLILESASTNQTSMYLCASRRTAALAKNIQYFGAGTRLSVL.

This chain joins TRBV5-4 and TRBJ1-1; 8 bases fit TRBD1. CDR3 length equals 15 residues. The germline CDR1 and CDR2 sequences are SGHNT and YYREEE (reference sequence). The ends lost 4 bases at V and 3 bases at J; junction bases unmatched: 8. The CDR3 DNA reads TGTGCCAGCAGCCGTCGGGTGACAGGGGACACTGAAGCTTTCTTT. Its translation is CASSRRVTGDTEAFF.

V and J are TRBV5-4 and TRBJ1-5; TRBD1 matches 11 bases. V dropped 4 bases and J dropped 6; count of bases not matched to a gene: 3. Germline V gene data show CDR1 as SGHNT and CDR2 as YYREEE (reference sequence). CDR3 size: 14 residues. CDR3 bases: TGTGCCAGCAGCGTGGGGACAGGGGGTCAGCCCCAGCATTTT. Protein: CASSVGTGGQPQHF.

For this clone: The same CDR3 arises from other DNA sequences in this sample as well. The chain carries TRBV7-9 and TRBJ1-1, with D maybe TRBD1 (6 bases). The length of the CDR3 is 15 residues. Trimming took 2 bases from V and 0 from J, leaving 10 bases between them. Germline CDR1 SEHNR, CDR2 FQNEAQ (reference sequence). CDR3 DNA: TGTGCCAGCAGCTTAAGCGGACAGCTGAACACTGAAGCTTTCTTT. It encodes CASSLSGQLNTEAFF. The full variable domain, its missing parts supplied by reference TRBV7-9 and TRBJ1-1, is DTGVSQNPRHKITKRGQNVTFRCDPISEHNRLYWYRQTLGQGPEFLTYFQNEAQLEKSRLLSDRFSAERPKGSFSTLEIQRTEQGDSAMYLCASSLSGQLNTEAFFGQGTRLTVV.

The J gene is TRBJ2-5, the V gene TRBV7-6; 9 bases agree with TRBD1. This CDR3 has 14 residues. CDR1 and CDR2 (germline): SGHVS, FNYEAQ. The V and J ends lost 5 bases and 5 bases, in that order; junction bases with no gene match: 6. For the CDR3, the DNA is TGTGCCAGCAGCCCTGGGACAGGGTCTGAGACCCAGTACTTC. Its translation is CASSPGTGSETQYF.

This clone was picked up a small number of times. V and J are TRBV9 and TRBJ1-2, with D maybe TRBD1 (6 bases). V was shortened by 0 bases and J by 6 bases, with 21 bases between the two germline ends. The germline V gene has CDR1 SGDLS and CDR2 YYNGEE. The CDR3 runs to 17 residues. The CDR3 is CASSVGKTGWTYDGYTF. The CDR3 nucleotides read TGTGCCAGCAGCGTAGGAAAGACAGGCTGGACGTATGATGGCTACACCTTC.

DNA for the CDR3: TGTGCCAGCAGCCAAGATTGGGGAGACGGCCGCGACAATGAGCAGTTCTTC. This gives the protein CASSQDWGDGRDNEQFF. The V gene is TRBV14, the J gene TRBJ2-1; tentative D call: TRBD2 (5 bases). From germline, CDR1 is SGHDN and CDR2 FVKESK. This CDR3 is 17 amino acids long. Trimming left V 0 bases short and J 5 bases short, with 17 bases between.

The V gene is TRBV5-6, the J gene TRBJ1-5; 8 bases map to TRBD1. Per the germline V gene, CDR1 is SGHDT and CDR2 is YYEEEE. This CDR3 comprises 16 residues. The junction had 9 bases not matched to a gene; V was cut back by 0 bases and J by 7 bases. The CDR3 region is CASSLAQGALGQPQHF. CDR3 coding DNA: TGTGCCAGCAGCTTGGCGCAGGGGGCGCTGGGGCAGCCCCAGCATTTT.

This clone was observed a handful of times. The CDR3 loop is CASSINSRTEAFF. The DNA of the CDR3 is TGTGCCAGCAGCATCAACAGCAGAACTGAAGCTTTCTTT. The genes are TRBV7-2 and TRBJ1-1; D is unclear. Germline-derived CDR1 and CDR2 are SGHTA and FQGNSA. This CDR3 is built from 13 residues. The V end was cut by 5 bases, the J end by 5 bases, with 12 bases between.